This T cell receptor beta chain appears in the sequencing data of a study of tissue T cells after allogeneic stem cell transplantation. General study results and limits: Sampling depth was limited, and the cohort was small and clinically varied.

In regard to this clone: Its antigen is still unknown. Genes and germline come from the mouse. Read data end 1 residue before the CDR3 end; the end is taken from the germline J gene.

Germline-derived CDR1 and CDR2 are MSHET and SYDVDS. This CDR3 is 14 amino acids long. The junction had 3 bases not matched to a gene; V was cut back by 6 bases and J by 0 bases. Described time point: mouse harvest day 7 after allogeneic transplant. Mouse grafts combined 10^7 T-cell-depleted bone marrow cells with 10^6 splenic CD5+ T cells. Mice had MHC-mismatched B6 into BALB/c GVHD, sampled day 7 or 14. Libraries were prepared by immunoSEQ multiplex PCR; TCRdb keeps only in-frame clonotypes and omits some of them. The sample lists almost 9,500 clones; about 47% were seen once. This clonotype was obtained from a female BALB/c mouse given C57BL/6 T cells with graft-versus-host disease after an allogeneic hematopoietic cell transplant. The V and J genes are TRBV29 and TRBJ2-7; the match to TRBD2 covers 9 bases. Sequenced input: gut tissue. CDR3 sequence: CASRDWGSSYEQYF. The sequenced CDR3 bases are TGTGCTAGCAGGGACTGGGGTAGCTCCTATGAACAGTAC.